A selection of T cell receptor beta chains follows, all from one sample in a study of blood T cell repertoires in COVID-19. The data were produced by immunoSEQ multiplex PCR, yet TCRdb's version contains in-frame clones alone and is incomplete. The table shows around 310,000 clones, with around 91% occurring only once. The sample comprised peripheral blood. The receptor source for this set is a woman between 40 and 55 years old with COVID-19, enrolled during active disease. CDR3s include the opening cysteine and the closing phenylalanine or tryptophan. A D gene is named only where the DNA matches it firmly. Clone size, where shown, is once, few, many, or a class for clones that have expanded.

CDR3nt: TGTGCCAGCAGTTTAGAAAGAGCGGGCGAGCAGTACTTC; CDR3aa: CASSLERAGEQYF; v_gene: TRBV27; d_gene: NA; j_gene: TRBJ2-7; abundance: NA
CDR3nt: TGTGCCAGCAATAGACTAGCGGGAGACGGGAAGACCCAGTACTTC; CDR3aa: CASNRLAGDGKTQYF; v_gene: TRBV7-2; d_gene: TRBD2; j_gene: TRBJ2-5; abundance: NA
CDR3nt: TGTGCCAGCAGCCAAGGAGCGGGGGGGCGCAATGAGCAGTTCTTC; CDR3aa: CASSQGAGGRNEQFF; v_gene: TRBV4-2; d_gene: TRBD2; j_gene: TRBJ2-1; abundance: NA
CDR3nt: TGTGCCAGCTCACCGGTAACAGGGGGGGGAAATGAGCAGTTCTTC; CDR3aa: CASSPVTGGGNEQFF; v_gene: TRBV18; d_gene: NA; j_gene: TRBJ2-1; abundance: NA
CDR3nt: TGTGCCAGCAGCGGGACAGGGGGCCCTCAGCCCCAGCATTTT; CDR3aa: CASSGTGGPQPQHF; v_gene: TRBV25-1; d_gene: TRBD1; j_gene: TRBJ1-5; abundance: few
CDR3nt: TGTGCCAGCAGCCAAGAGGGACAGGTGCCCGTCATGGATGGCTACACCTTC; CDR3aa: CASSQEGQVPVMDGYTF; v_gene: TRBV4-2; d_gene: TRBD1; j_gene: TRBJ1-2; abundance: NA
CDR3nt: TGTGCCAGTAGTATAGGGGGCGGACCCTACGAGCAGTACTTC; CDR3aa: CASSIGGGPYEQYF; v_gene: TRBV19; d_gene: NA; j_gene: TRBJ2-7; abundance: NA
CDR3nt: TGTGCCAGCAGTTTAAATGGGGCCAGGGGCTACACCTTC; CDR3aa: CASSLNGARGYTF; v_gene: TRBV28; d_gene: NA; j_gene: TRBJ1-2; abundance: NA
CDR3nt: TGTGCCACCAGCCCGGGACAGTCCTATGGCTACACCTTC; CDR3aa: CATSPGQSYGYTF; v_gene: TRBV28; d_gene: TRBD1; j_gene: TRBJ1-2; abundance: NA
CDR3nt: TGTGCCAGCAGTCTTTCACCCGGGGTAACCCACGAGCAGTACTTC; CDR3aa: CASSLSPGVTHEQYF; v_gene: TRBV28; d_gene: NA; j_gene: TRBJ2-7; abundance: few
CDR3nt: TGTGCCAGCAGTTCCGGGACAGGGGACACTGAAGCTTTCTTT; CDR3aa: CASSSGTGDTEAFF; v_gene: TRBV6-5; d_gene: TRBD1; j_gene: TRBJ1-1; abundance: NA
CDR3nt: TGTGCCAGCAGTTTAGGGAACAGGGCCGAGCAGTACTTC; CDR3aa: CASSLGNRAEQYF; v_gene: TRBV27; d_gene: NA; j_gene: TRBJ2-7; abundance: NA
CDR3nt: TGTGCCAGCTCCCCCGGACAGAGCAATCAGCCCCAGCATTTT; CDR3aa: CASSPGQSNQPQHF; v_gene: TRBV18; d_gene: NA; j_gene: TRBJ1-5; abundance: NA
CDR3nt: TGTGCCAGCAGCTTAGTGAGCAGGGCCGGAAACACCATATATTTT; CDR3aa: CASSLVSRAGNTIYF; v_gene: TRBV7-3; d_gene: NA; j_gene: TRBJ1-3; abundance: NA
CDR3nt: TGTGCCAGCAGCGAAATGGCAGGTGCCTACGAGCAGTACTTC; CDR3aa: CASSEMAGAYEQYF; v_gene: TRBV11-3; d_gene: NA; j_gene: TRBJ2-7; abundance: NA
CDR3nt: TGTGCCTGGAGTGGAGGGTATGGCTACACCTTC; CDR3aa: CAWSGGYGYTF; v_gene: TRBV30; d_gene: NA; j_gene: TRBJ1-2; abundance: NA
CDR3nt: TGTGCCAGCAGCTCCCCTGGGGCGACCCAGTACTTC; CDR3aa: CASSSPGATQYF; v_gene: TRBV7-2; d_gene: NA; j_gene: TRBJ2-5; abundance: NA
CDR3nt: TGCGCCAGCAGCCCAGTAGACAGGGGGCGTGAGACCCAGTACTTC; CDR3aa: CASSPVDRGRETQYF; v_gene: TRBV5-1; d_gene: TRBD1; j_gene: TRBJ2-5; abundance: few
CDR3nt: TGTGCCAGCAGTTTACAGTACAATGAGCAGTTCTTC; CDR3aa: CASSLQYNEQFF; v_gene: TRBV12-3/TRBV12-4; d_gene: NA; j_gene: TRBJ2-1; abundance: NA
CDR3nt: TGTGCCATTGTTTCAGGGTGGGTCCCTGAAGCTTTCTTT; CDR3aa: CAIVSGWVPEAFF; v_gene: TRBV2; d_gene: NA; j_gene: TRBJ1-1; abundance: NA
CDR3nt: TGTGCCAGTACCTTTGACGTGGGGGGAAGCTCCTACAATGAGCAGTTCTTC; CDR3aa: CASTFDVGGSSYNEQFF; v_gene: TRBV19; d_gene: NA; j_gene: TRBJ2-1; abundance: NA
CDR3nt: TGTGCCATCAGTGAGGGAAGAGGTGAAGCTTTCTTT; CDR3aa: CAISEGRGEAFF; v_gene: TRBV10-3; d_gene: NA; j_gene: TRBJ1-1; abundance: NA
CDR3nt: TGCGCCAGCAGCCTCTCGGGACAGGGTAGTGAAAAACTGTTTTTT; CDR3aa: CASSLSGQGSEKLFF; v_gene: TRBV4-3; d_gene: TRBD1; j_gene: TRBJ1-4; abundance: NA
CDR3nt: TGTGCCAGTAGAGCCCCTAGCCAGGGGGGTGGCTACACCTTC; CDR3aa: CASRAPSQGGGYTF; v_gene: TRBV19; d_gene: TRBD1; j_gene: TRBJ1-2; abundance: NA
CDR3nt: TGTGCCAGCCCCCCCGGGGGGCCCTCCTACAATGAGCAGTTCTTC; CDR3aa: CASPPGGPSYNEQFF; v_gene: TRBV6-5; d_gene: NA; j_gene: TRBJ2-1; abundance: NA
CDR3nt: TGTGCCAGCAGTTACCAGGGCAGGGGGGAATACGAGCAGTACTTC; CDR3aa: CASSYQGRGEYEQYF; v_gene: TRBV6-5; d_gene: NA; j_gene: TRBJ2-7; abundance: NA
CDR3nt: TGTGCCAGCAGTTACTCGGGAGCCTACGAGCAGTACTTC; CDR3aa: CASSYSGAYEQYF; v_gene: TRBV6-2/TRBV6-3; d_gene: NA; j_gene: TRBJ2-7; abundance: once
CDR3nt: TGTGCCAGCTCCCCGACCGGGACAGGGCGAGCGTACGAGCAGTACTTC; CDR3aa: CASSPTGTGRAYEQYF; v_gene: TRBV11-2; d_gene: TRBD1; j_gene: TRBJ2-7; abundance: NA
CDR3nt: TGTGCCAGCAGTTCGGGACAGGATAGTCAGCCCCAGCATTTT; CDR3aa: CASSSGQDSQPQHF; v_gene: TRBV28; d_gene: TRBD1; j_gene: TRBJ1-5; abundance: NA
CDR3nt: TGTGCCAGCAGCCCATGGGGGGGCGGGGCTTTCTTT; CDR3aa: CASSPWGGGAFF; v_gene: TRBV11-2; d_gene: NA; j_gene: TRBJ1-1; abundance: NA
CDR3nt: TGTGCCAGCAGTTACGAACTAGCGGGGGCCCCCTACGAGCAGTACTTC; CDR3aa: CASSYELAGAPYEQYF; v_gene: TRBV6-2/TRBV6-3; d_gene: TRBD2; j_gene: TRBJ2-7; abundance: NA
CDR3nt: TGCGCCAGCAGCCTAAGGGACAGGGGAACTGAAGCTTTCTTT; CDR3aa: CASSLRDRGTEAFF; v_gene: TRBV4-3; d_gene: TRBD1; j_gene: TRBJ1-1; abundance: once
CDR3nt: TGTGCCAGCAGTCCCGGGATCAATCAGCCCCAGCATTTT; CDR3aa: CASSPGINQPQHF; v_gene: TRBV12-3/TRBV12-4; d_gene: NA; j_gene: TRBJ1-5; abundance: NA
CDR3nt: TGTGCCAGCAGTTTCAGCAACAGACCTAACTATGGCTACACCTTC; CDR3aa: CASSFSNRPNYGYTF; v_gene: TRBV28; d_gene: NA; j_gene: TRBJ1-2; abundance: NA
CDR3nt: TGTGCCGCCGGAACCGGGACAGGGGAGTCACCCCTCCACTTT; CDR3aa: CAAGTGTGESPLHF; v_gene: TRBV19; d_gene: TRBD1; j_gene: TRBJ1-6; abundance: NA
CDR3nt: TGTGCCAGCAGTTTAGTGGGGGCTGGGGGCTATGGCTACACCTTC; CDR3aa: CASSLVGAGGYGYTF; v_gene: TRBV28; d_gene: NA; j_gene: TRBJ1-2; abundance: few
CDR3nt: TGTGCCAGCAGCTTAGTACTAGCGGGAGCGGCAGATACGCAGTATTTT; CDR3aa: CASSLVLAGAADTQYF; v_gene: TRBV7-3; d_gene: TRBD2; j_gene: TRBJ2-3; abundance: NA
CDR3nt: TGCGCCAGCAGCCATAGGACAGGGGGCTCCTACGAGCAGTACTTC; CDR3aa: CASSHRTGGSYEQYF; v_gene: TRBV4-3; d_gene: TRBD1; j_gene: TRBJ2-7; abundance: once
CDR3nt: TGTGCCACCAGCAGAGATCTTTATCAGCCCCAGCATTTT; CDR3aa: CATSRDLYQPQHF; v_gene: TRBV15; d_gene: NA; j_gene: TRBJ1-5; abundance: once
CDR3nt: TGTGCCAGCAGCTTCTGGGAGCGGGGTGGCACCGGGGAGCTGTTTTTT; CDR3aa: CASSFWERGGTGELFF; v_gene: TRBV7-2; d_gene: TRBD2; j_gene: TRBJ2-2; abundance: NA
CDR3nt: TGTGCCAGTTCGCTTAGCTTCATAGGGGGCTACGAGCAGTACTTC; CDR3aa: CASSLSFIGGYEQYF; v_gene: TRBV19; d_gene: NA; j_gene: TRBJ2-7; abundance: NA
CDR3nt: TGTGCCAGCAGTTTAAGCTCTCGCGATGAGCAGTTCTTC; CDR3aa: CASSLSSRDEQFF; v_gene: TRBV12-3/TRBV12-4; d_gene: NA; j_gene: TRBJ2-1; abundance: NA
CDR3nt: TGCGCCAGCAGCCGAGAGACGCGGGTGGTCTATGGCTACACCTTC; CDR3aa: CASSRETRVVYGYTF; v_gene: TRBV4-3; d_gene: NA; j_gene: TRBJ1-2; abundance: once
CDR3nt: TGTGCCAGTAGACTCGGAGGGGACAGGGCAACCTACACCTTC; CDR3aa: CASRLGGDRATYTF; v_gene: TRBV19; d_gene: TRBD1; j_gene: TRBJ1-2; abundance: NA